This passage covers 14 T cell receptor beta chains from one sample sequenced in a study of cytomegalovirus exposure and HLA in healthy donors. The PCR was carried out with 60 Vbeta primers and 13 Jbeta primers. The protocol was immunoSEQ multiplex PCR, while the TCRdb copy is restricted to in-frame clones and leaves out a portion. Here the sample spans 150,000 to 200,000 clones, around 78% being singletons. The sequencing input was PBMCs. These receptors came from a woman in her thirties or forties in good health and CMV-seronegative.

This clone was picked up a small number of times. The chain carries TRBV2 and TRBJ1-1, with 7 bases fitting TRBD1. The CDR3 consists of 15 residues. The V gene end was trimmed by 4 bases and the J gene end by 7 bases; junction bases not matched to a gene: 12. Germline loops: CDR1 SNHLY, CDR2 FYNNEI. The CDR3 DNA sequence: TGTGCCAGCAGTGCTCGTAAACCAGGGGGGAATGAAGCTTTCTTT. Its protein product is CASSARKPGGNEAFF.

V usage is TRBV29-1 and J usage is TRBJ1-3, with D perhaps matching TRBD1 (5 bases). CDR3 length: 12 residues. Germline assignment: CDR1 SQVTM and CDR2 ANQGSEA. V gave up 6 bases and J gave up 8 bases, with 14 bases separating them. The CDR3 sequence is CSVKTGADTIYF. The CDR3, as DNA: TGCAGCGTAAAGACTGGGGCGGACACCATATATTTT.

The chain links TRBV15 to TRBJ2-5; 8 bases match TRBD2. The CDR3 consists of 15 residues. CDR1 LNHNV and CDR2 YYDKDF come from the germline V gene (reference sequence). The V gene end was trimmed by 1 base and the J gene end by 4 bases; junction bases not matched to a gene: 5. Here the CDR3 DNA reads TGTGCCACCAGCAGAGTTACAGCGGGAGCAGAGACCCAGTACTTC. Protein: CATSRVTAGAETQYF.

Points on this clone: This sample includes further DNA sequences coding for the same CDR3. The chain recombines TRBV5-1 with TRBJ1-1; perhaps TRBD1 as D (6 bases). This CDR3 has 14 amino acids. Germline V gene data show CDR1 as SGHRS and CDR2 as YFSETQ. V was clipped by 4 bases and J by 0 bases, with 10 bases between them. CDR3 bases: TGCGCCAGCAGCCCGGACAGCCTGAACACTGAAGCTTTCTTT. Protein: CASSPDSLNTEAFF.

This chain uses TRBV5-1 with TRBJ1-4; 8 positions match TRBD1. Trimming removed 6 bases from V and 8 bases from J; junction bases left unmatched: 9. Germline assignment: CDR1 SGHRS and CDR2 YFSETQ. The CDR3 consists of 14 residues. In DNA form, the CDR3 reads TGCGCCAGCACGGAAGGGACAGGCGCCGAAAAACTGTTTTTT. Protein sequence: CASTEGTGAEKLFF.

The chain's CDR3 is CASSFTREADTQYF. The DNA for the CDR3 is TGTGCCAGCAGTTTCACCCGGGAGGCAGATACGCAGTATTTT. The chain is built from TRBV6-6 and TRBJ2-3; 7 positions agree with TRBD2. Looked up from germline, CDR1 is MNHNY and CDR2 is SVGAGI (reference sequence). This CDR3 comprises 14 residues. V lost 4 bases, J lost 4 bases, and 5 bases stayed unmatched.

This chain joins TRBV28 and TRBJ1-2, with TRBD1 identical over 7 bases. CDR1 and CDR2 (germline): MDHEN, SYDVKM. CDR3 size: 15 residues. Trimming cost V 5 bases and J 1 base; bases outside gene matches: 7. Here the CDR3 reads CASSPGDRSNYGYTF. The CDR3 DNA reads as TGTGCCAGCAGTCCCGGGGACAGAAGTAACTATGGCTACACCTTC.

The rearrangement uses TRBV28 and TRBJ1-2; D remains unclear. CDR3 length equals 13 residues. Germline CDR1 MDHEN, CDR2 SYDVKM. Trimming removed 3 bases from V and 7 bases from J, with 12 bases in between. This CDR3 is CASSLPSALGYTF. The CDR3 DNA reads TGTGCCAGCAGTTTGCCTAGCGCCCTTGGCTACACCTTC.

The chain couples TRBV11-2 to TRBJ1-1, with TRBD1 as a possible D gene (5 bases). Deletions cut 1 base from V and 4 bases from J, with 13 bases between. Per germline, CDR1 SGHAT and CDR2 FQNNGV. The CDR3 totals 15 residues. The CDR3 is CASSLALGGGTEAFF. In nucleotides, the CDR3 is TGTGCCAGCAGCTTAGCCCTTGGGGGGGGCACTGAAGCTTTCTTT.

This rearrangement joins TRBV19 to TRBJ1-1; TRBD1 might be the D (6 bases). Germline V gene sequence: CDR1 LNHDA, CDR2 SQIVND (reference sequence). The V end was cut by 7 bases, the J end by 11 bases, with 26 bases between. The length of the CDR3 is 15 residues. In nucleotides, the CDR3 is TGTGCCAGTACCCCGGGGCAGGGGTGGGCATGGGAGGCTTTCTTT. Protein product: CASTPGQGWAWEAFF.

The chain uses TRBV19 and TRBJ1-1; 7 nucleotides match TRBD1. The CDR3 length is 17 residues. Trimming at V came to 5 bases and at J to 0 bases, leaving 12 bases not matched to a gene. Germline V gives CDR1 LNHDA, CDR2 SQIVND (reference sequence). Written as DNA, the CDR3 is TGTGCCAGTAGTCGTCTAAACTCCGGGACAGTGAACACTGAAGCTTTCTTT. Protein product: CASSRLNSGTVNTEAFF.

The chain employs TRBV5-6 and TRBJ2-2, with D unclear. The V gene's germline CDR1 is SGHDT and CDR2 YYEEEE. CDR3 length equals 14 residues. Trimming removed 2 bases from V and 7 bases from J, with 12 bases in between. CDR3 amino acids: CASSLLADGGELFF. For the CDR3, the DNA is TGTGCCAGCAGCTTATTGGCAGATGGCGGGGAGCTGTTTTTT.

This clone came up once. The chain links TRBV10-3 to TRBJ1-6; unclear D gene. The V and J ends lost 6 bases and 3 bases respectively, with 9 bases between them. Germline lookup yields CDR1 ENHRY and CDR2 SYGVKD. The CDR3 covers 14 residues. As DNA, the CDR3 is TGTGCCATCAGGGGAGAAAGCTATAATTCACCCCTCCACTTT. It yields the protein CAIRGESYNSPLHF.

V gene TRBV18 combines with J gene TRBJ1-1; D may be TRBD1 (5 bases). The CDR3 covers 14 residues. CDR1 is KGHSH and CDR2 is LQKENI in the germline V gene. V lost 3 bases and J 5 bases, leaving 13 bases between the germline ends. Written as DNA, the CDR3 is TGTGCCAGCTCACCCAACGGGGGGGGAACTGAAGCTTTCTTT. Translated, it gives CASSPNGGGTEAFF.